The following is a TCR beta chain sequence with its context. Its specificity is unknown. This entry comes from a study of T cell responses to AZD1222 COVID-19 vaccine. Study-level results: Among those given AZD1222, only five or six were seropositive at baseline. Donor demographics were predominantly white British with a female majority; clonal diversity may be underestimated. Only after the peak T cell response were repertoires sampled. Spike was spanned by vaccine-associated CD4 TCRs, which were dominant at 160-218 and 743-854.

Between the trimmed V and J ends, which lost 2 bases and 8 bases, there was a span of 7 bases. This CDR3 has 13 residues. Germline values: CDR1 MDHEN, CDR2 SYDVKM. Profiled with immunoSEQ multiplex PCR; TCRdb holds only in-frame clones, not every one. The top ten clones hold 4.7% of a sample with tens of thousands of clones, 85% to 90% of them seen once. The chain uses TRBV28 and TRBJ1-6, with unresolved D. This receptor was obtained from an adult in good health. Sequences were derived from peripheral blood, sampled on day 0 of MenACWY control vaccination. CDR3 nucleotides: TGTGCCAGCAGTTTAACAGTTTATTCACCCCTCCACTTT. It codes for CASSLTVYSPLHF.